This TCR beta chain was captured in a study of cytomegalovirus exposure and HLA in healthy donors. This PCR relied on a set of 60 Vbeta primers and 13 Jbeta primers. The method was immunoSEQ multiplex PCR; TCRdb's version includes in-frame clones alone and lacks a portion of them. The sample yields around 200,000 clones, 86% seen once. Germline assignment: CDR1 MNHEY and CDR2 SMNVEV (reference sequence). There are 13 residues in the CDR3. Trimming shortened V by 5 bases and J by 4 bases, and 12 bases separated the two germline ends. The sequencing sample was made of PBMCs. The chain joins TRBV27 to TRBJ2-7; D is undetermined. This clonotype was sampled from a young woman in good health and CMV-seronegative. CDR3 in amino acids: CASSLQVAYEQYF. In nucleotides, the CDR3 is TGTGCCAGCAGTCTCCAGGTGGCATACGAGCAGTACTTC.